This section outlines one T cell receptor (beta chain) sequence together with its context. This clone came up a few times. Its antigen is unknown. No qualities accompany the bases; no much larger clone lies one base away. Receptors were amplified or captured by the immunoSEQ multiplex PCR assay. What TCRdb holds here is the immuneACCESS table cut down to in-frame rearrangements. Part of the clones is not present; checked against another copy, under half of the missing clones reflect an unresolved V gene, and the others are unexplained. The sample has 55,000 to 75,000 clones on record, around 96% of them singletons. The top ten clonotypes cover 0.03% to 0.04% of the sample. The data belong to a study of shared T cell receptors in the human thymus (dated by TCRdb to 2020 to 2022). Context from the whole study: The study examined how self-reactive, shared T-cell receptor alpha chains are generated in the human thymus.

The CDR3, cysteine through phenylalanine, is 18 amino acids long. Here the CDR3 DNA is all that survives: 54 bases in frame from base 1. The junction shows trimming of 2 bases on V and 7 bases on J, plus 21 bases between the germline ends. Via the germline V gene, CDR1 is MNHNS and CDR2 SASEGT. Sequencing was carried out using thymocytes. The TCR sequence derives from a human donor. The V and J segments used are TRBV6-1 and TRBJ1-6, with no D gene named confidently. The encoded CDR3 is CASSEWWLPRVSNSPLHF. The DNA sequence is TGTGCCAGCAGTGAATGGTGGCTCCCACGCGTTTCAAATTCACCCCTCCACTTT.